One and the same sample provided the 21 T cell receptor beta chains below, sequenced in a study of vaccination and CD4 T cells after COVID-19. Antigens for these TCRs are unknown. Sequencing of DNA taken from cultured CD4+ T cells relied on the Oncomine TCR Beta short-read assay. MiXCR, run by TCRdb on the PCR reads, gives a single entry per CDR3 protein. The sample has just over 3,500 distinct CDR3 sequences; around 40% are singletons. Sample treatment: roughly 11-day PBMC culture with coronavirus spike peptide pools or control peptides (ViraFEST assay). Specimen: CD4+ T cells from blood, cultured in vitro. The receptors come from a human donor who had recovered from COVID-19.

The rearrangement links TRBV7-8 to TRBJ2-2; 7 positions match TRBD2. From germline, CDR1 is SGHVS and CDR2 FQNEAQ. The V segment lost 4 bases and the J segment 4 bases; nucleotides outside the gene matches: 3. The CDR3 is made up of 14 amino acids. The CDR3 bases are TGTGCCAGCAGCTACCGACTAGCCACCGGGGAGCTGTTTTTT. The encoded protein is CASSYRLATGELFF.

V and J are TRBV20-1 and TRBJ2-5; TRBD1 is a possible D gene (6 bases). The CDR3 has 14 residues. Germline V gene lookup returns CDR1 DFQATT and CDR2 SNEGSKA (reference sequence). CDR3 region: CSGERDIPQETQYF. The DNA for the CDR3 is TGCAGCGGCGAGAGGGACATACCTCAAGAGACCCAGTACTTC.

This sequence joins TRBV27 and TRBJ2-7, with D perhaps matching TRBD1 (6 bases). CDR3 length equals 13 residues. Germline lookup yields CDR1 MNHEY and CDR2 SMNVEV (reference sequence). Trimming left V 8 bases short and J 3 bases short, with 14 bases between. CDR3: CASQGQNDYEQYF. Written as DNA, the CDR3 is TGTGCCAGCCAAGGACAGAATGACTACGAGCAGTACTTC.

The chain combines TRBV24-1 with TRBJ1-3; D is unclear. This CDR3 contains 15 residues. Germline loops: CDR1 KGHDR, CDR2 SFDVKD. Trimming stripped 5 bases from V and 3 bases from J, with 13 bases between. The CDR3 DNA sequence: TGTGCCACCAGTGCTCCCGAGGATGGTGGAAACACCATATATTTT. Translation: CATSAPEDGGNTIYF.

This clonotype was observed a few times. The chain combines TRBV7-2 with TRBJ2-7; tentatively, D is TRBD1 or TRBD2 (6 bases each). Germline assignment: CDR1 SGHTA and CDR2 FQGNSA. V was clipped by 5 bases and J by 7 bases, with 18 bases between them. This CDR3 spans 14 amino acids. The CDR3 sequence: CASSPGTGRLEQYF. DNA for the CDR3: TGTGCCAGCAGCCCGGGAACAGGGAGGTTGGAGCAGTACTTC.

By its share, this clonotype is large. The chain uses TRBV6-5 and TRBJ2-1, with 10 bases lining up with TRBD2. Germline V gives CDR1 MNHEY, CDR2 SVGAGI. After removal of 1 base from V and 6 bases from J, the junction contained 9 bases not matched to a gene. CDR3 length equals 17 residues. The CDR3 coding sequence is TGTGCCAGCAGTTACTTACCCCAGCGGGAGGGCCGCAATGAGCAGTTCTTC. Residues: CASSYLPQREGRNEQFF.

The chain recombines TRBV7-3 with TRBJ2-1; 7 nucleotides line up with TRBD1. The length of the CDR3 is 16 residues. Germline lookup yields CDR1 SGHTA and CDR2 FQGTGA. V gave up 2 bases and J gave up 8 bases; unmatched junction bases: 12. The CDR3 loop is CASSLSPGRGGDEQFF. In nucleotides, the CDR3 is TGTGCCAGCAGCTTATCCCCGGGGAGAGGGGGCGATGAGCAGTTCTTC.

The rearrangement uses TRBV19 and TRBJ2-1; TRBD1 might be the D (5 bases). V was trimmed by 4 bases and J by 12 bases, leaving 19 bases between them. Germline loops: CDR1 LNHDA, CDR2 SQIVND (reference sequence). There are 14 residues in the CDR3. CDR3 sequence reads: CASSTRNRGRGQFF. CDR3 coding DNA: TGTGCCAGTAGTACCAGGAATAGGGGTAGGGGGCAGTTCTTC.

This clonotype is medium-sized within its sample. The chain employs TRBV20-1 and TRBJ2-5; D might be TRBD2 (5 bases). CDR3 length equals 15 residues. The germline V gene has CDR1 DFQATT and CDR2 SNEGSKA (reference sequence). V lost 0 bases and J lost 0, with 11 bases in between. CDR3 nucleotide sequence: TGCAGTGCTAGAGATGCGGGTAGGGACCAAGAGACCCAGTACTTC. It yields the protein CSARDAGRDQETQYF.

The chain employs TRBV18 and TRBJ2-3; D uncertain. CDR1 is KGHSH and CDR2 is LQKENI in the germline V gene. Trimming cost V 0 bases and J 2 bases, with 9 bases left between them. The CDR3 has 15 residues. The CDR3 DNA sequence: TGTGCCAGCTCACCACCTCAAGGTCTCACAGATACGCAGTATTTT. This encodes CASSPPQGLTDTQYF.

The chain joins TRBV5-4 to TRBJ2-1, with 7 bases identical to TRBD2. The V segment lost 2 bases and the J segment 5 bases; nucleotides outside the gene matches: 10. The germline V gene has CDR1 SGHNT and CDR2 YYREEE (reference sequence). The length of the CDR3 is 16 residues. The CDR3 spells CASSFGWGAGNNEQFF. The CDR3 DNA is TGTGCCAGCAGCTTTGGCTGGGGAGCGGGGAACAATGAGCAGTTCTTC.

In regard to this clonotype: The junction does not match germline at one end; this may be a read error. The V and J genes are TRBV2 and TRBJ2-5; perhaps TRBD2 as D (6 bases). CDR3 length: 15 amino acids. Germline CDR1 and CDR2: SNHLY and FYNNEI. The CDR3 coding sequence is TGTGCCAGCAGTGGCTTGGGGGGTGTCTGGGAGACCCCGTACTTC. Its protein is CASSGLGGVWETPYF.

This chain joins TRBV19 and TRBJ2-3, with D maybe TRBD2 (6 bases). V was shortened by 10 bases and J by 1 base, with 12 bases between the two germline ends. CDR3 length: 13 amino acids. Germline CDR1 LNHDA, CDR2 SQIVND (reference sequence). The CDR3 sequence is CATSKRGTDTQYF. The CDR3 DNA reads TGTGCCACCTCTAAGCGGGGCACAGATACGCAGTATTTT. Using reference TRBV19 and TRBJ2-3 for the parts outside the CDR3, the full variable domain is DGGITQSPKYLFRKEGQNVTLSCEQNLNHDAMYWYRQDPGQGLRLIYYSQIVNDFQKGDIAEGYSVSREKKESFPLTVTSAQKNPTAFYLCATSKRGTDTQYFGPGTRLTVL.

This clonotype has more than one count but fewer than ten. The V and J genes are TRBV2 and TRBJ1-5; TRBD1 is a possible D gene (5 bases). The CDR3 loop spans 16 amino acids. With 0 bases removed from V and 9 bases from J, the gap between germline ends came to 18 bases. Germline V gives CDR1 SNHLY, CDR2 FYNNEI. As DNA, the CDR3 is TGTGCCAGCAGTGAAGCGCTGGGGACGGAGCGGTGGCCCCAGCATTTT. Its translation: CASSEALGTERWPQHF.

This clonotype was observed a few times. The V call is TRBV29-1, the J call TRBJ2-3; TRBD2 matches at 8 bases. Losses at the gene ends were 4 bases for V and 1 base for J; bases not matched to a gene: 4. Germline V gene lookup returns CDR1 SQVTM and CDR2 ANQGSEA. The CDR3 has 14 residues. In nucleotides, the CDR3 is TGCAGCGTTGGAAGGCGGGGGGGCACAGATACGCAGTATTTT. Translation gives CSVGRRGGTDTQYF.

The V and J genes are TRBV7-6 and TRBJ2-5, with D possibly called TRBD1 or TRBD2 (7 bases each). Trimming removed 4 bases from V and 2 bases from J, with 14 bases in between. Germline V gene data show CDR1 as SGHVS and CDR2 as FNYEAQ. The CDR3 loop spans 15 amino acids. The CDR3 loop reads CASSSTRGGQETQYF. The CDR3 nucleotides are TGTGCCAGCAGCTCAACCAGGGGGGGTCAAGAGACCCAGTACTTC. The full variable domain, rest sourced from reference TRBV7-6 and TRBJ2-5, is GAGVSQSPRYKVTKRGQDVALRCDPISGHVSLYWYRQALGQGPEFLTYFNYEAQQDKSGLPNDRFSAERPEGSISTLTIQRTEQRDSAMYRCASSSTRGGQETQYFGPGTRLLVL.

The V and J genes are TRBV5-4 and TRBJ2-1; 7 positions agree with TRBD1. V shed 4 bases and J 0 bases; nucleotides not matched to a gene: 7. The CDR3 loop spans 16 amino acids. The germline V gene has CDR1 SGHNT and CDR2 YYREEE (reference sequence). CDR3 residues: CASSKGRDSSYNEQFF. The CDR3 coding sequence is TGTGCCAGCAGCAAGGGTCGGGACAGCTCCTACAATGAGCAGTTCTTC.

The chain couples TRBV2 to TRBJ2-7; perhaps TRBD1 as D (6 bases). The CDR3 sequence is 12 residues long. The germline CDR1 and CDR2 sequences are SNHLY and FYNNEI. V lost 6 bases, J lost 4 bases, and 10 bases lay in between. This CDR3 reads CASREDSYEQYF. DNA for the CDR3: TGTGCCAGCAGGGAGGACAGTTACGAGCAGTACTTC.

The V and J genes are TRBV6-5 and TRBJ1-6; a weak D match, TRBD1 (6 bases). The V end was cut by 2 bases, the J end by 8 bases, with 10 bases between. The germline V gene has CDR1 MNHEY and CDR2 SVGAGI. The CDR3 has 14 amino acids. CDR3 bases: TGTGCCAGCAGTTACCCCGAGGGGGATTCACCCCTCCACTTT. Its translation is CASSYPEGDSPLHF.

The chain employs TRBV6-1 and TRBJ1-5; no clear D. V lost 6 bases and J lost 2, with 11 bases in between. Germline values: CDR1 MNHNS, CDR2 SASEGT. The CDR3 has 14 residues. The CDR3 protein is CASRSHQGNQPQHF. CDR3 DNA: TGTGCCAGCAGGTCACATCAGGGCAATCAGCCCCAGCATTTT.

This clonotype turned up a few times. Here the CDR3 DNA reads TGCAGTGCGCCCGAGAACCGGGATTTGAACACTGAAGCTTTCTTT. Translated: CSAPENRDLNTEAFF. The chain links TRBV20-1 to TRBJ1-1, with D unclear. V lost 6 bases to trimming and J lost 0 bases, with 17 bases between them. The germline V gene has CDR1 DFQATT and CDR2 SNEGSKA (reference sequence). The CDR3 spans 15 residues.